Included here is one TCR beta chain sequence, with context. What it recognizes is unknown. The source of the sample is a study of cytomegalovirus exposure and HLA in healthy donors. Study-wide results and caveats: CMV serostatus stood as the only immune exposure information on hand. Cytomegalovirus status was reportedly diagnosed by the classifier with high sensitivity and specificity. Apparent HLA restriction characterized most CMV-associated TCR beta chains in a later analysis.

The germline CDR1 and CDR2 sequences are SGDLS and YYNGEE. The junction had 4 bases not matched to a gene; V was cut back by 2 bases and J by 0 bases. This CDR3 spans 16 amino acids. 60 Vbeta and 13 Jbeta primers were used in PCR. TCRdb's table, derived via immunoSEQ multiplex PCR, lists solely in-frame clones and lacks some. The sample yields some 130,000 clones, over 60% seen once. The sequence was obtained from a male donor in good health and CMV-seropositive. What was sequenced was PBMCs. The J gene is TRBJ2-3, the V gene TRBV9; TRBD2 agrees at 9 bases. The CDR3 is CASSVARGGSTDTQYF. The DNA of the CDR3 is TGTGCCAGCAGCGTTGCGCGGGGGGGCAGCACAGATACGCAGTATTTT.